This T cell receptor beta chain appears in the sequencing data of a study of a mutant IDH1 vaccine in newly diagnosed glioma. Time point reported: week 35, safety follow-up. Vaccination used 300 ug of mutant IDH1 20-mer peptide per dose, with topical imiquimod. Generated by immunoSEQ multiplex PCR, the TCRdb table keeps only in-frame clones and is missing some. The sample records some 42,000 clones, roughly 80% being singletons. With V trimmed by 2 bases and J by 4 bases, 12 bases remained unmatched. The CDR3 is 17 residues long. Germline CDR1 SGHDN, CDR2 FVKESK. The table lists this clone with a few counts. Its cognate antigen is unknown.

The chain joins TRBV14 to TRBJ1-1; 8 bases map to TRBD1. The sample consisted of PBMCs, taken from a glioma patient whose treatment included an IDH1 peptide vaccine. This TCR derives from a woman aged 45-60 years with glioma. The CDR3 loop reads CASSQIVTGGWSTEAFF. CDR3 nucleotide sequence: TGTGCCAGCAGCCAAATTGTCACAGGGGGATGGAGCACTGAAGCTTTCTTT.